These 7 T cell receptor beta chains share one sample of origin, sequenced in a study of Graves' ophthalmopathy and Graves' hyperthyroidism (dated 2018 in TCRdb). The sample was run on an Illumina HiSeq 2000. For repertoire sequencing, TCR beta CDR3 regions were amplified from RNA transcripts. The first round of RT-PCR was done with HTBI primers and the Qiagen OneStep RT-PCR kit, and was followed by a second round of multiplex PCR, then size selection and purification. TCRdb reanalyzed the raw reads on its own, using fastp at Q25 for trimming and MiXCR for clone calling, and kept in-frame beta chains. Identical CDR3 proteins give one entry, which carries the most common genes and DNA. The sample table holds under 800,000 distinct CDR3 sequences, of which 22% were seen once. The ten biggest clones cover more than 5.5% of the sample. Sequences were obtained from peripheral blood. These receptors originate from a woman aged 18 to 35 with stable Graves' hyperthyroidism. Some clones in this sample may be carry-over from other donors' samples. Donor details come from another sample of the same person, matched by shared clones.

This clonotype was found many times. The gene calls are TRBV12-3 or TRBV12-4 and TRBJ2-5; TRBD2 aligns across 10 bases. V lost 4 bases and J lost 5; bases outside the gene matches: 10. The CDR3 length is 16 residues. For the CDR3, the DNA is TGTGCCAGCAGTTCCCTTGGAGCGGGGGGGCGGGAGACCCAGTACTTC. It translates to CASSSLGAGGRETQYF.

This clonotype came up many times. V is TRBV6-1 and J is TRBJ1-1; 7 nucleotides align to TRBD1. Germline V CDR1 and CDR2: MNHNS, SASEGT. Trimming removed 2 bases from V and 3 bases from J; junction bases left unmatched: 6. This CDR3 region has 15 residues. This chain's CDR3 is CASSELTGRDTEAFF. Written as DNA, the CDR3 is TGTGCCAGCAGTGAACTGACAGGGCGGGACACTGAAGCTTTCTTT.

The chain joins TRBV12-3 or TRBV12-4 to TRBJ1-1; no reliable D call. The V and J ends lost 6 bases and 1 base respectively, with 12 bases between them. The CDR3 loop spans 14 amino acids. CDR3 residues: CASRSGRRNTEAFF. The DNA of the CDR3 is TGTGCCAGCAGGTCGGGGAGGCGGAACACTGAAGCTTTCTTT.

Ten or more counts support this clonotype. The chain has TRBV12-3 or TRBV12-4 and TRBJ1-1; a possible D gene is TRBD1 (5 bases). This CDR3 region has 14 residues. The V end lost 5 bases, the J end lost 5 bases, and 15 bases lay between the germline ends. Written as DNA, the CDR3 is TGTGCCAGCAGTCCTAACACGGGGGAGACTGAAGCTTTCTTT. It specifies CASSPNTGETEAFF.

This clonotype appeared many times. The V and J genes are TRBV28 and TRBJ1-5, with TRBD1 matching 8 bases. After removal of 4 bases from V and 0 bases from J, the junction contained 5 bases not matched to a gene. Looked up from germline, CDR1 is MDHEN and CDR2 is SYDVKM. The CDR3 has 16 residues. This chain's CDR3 is CASSSDRGHSNQPQHF. DNA of the CDR3: TGTGCCAGCAGTTCTGACAGGGGCCATAGCAATCAGCCCCAGCATTTT.

This clonotype was recorded at least ten times. The rearrangement uses TRBV11-2 and TRBJ2-7, with 8 bases aligning to TRBD2. The CDR3 has 14 residues. J gave up 6 bases and V 1 base, and 5 bases lay outside the gene matches. CDR1 and CDR2 from the germline V gene are SGHAT and FQNNGV. The CDR3 DNA reads as TGTGCCAGCAGCTTAGGGACTAGCCAAATCGAGCAGTACTTC. Its translation is CASSLGTSQIEQYF.

This clonotype came up a few times. The CDR3, as DNA: TGTGCCAGCAGTGGGACAGAGACCTCCTACGAGCAGTACTTC. Residues: CASSGTETSYEQYF. J is TRBJ2-7 and V is TRBV5-4; TRBD1 matches 7 bases. The CDR3 covers 14 residues. With 5 bases clipped from V and 0 bases from J, the junction kept 5 bases outside the gene matches. Germline V gene sequence: CDR1 SGHNT, CDR2 YYREEE (reference sequence).